This TCR beta chain was recorded in a study of blood T cell repertoires in COVID-19. Study information: Donors in the United States, Italy and Spain gave samples during acute or convalescent COVID-19. T cells, B-cell-depleted T cells, or PBMCs provided the cDNA or gDNA that served as material.

The participants were between roughly 18 and 100 years old and came from about two dozen US areas. Cohort 3 donors counted as recovered after two negative PCRs, clearance, or resolved symptoms. After removal of 5 bases from V and 7 bases from J, the junction contained 6 bases not matched to a gene. There are 14 residues in the CDR3. Germline V CDR1 and CDR2: MDHEN, SYDVKM. The table came from immunoSEQ multiplex PCR; TCRdb's copy has only in-frame clones and leaves some out. The sample has fewer than 300,000 clones, 80% to 95% seen once. The sequenced sample consisted of PBMCs or T cells enriched from blood (not recorded which). The V call is TRBV28, the J call TRBJ2-1, with 9 bases fitting TRBD1. The receptor was derived from a woman in her 30s who had recovered from COVID-19. The CDR3 DNA is TGTGCCAGCAGTAAACAGGGGGCTAGGAATGAGCAGTTCTTC. It is translated as CASSKQGARNEQFF. The whole variable domain, remainder taken from reference TRBV28 and TRBJ2-1, is DVKVTQSSRYLVKRTGEKVFLECVQDMDHENMFWYRQDPGLGLRLIYFSYDVKMKEKGDIPEGYSVSREKKERFSLILESASTNQTSMYLCASSKQGARNEQFFGPGTRLTVL.